This T cell receptor beta chain is from a study of blood T cell repertoires in COVID-19. Sequencing was performed with immunoSEQ multiplex PCR; in TCRdb, only in-frame clones are kept and a portion is missing. Here the sample spans just over 300,000 clones, approximately 86% being singletons. CDR3 length equals 11 residues. From germline, CDR1 is DFQATT and CDR2 SNEGSKA (reference sequence). The V gene lost 5 bases and the J gene lost 3 bases, with 7 bases spanning the gap. Material for sequencing was PBMCs or T cells enriched from blood (not recorded which). The TCR sequence derives from a woman between 18 and 30 years old who had recovered from COVID-19. The rearrangement joins TRBV20-1 to TRBJ1-2; D not resolved. CDR3 sequence: CSAWGDYGYTF. CDR3 nucleotide sequence: TGCAGTGCTTGGGGAGACTATGGCTACACCTTC.